This T cell receptor (beta chain) was identified during a study of T-cell reconstitution after alpha-beta-depleted transplantation in children. This sample's TCRbeta library carried unique molecular identifier barcodes. TCRdb reprocessed the PCR reads with MiXCR, giving one entry per CDR3 protein. In the table there are 330,000 or so distinct CDR3 sequences, almost 8% of which are singletons. Study conclusions and caveats: One year post-transplant, T-cell counts and diversity were largely derived from T cells produced anew. There were some patients whose high TCRbeta diversity at day 60 came from surviving recipient T cells and thymic progenitors. Alpha-beta T cells present about two months after transplant were reported to originate from several hundred expanded graft clones.

Per the germline V gene, CDR1 is LNHNV and CDR2 is YYDKDF (reference sequence). The ends were cut back, 2 bases at V and 6 bases at J, with 11 bases in the middle. The CDR3 totals 14 residues. Note on this clonotype: Its antigen remains unidentified.

This clonotype was obtained from a female patient between 2 and 10 years old who had a stem cell transplant for Fanconi anemia, so the T cells may come from the graft donor. Sequenced material: peripheral blood, taken 360 days after TCRalphabeta/CD19-depleted stem cell transplant. The J gene is TRBJ2-1, the V gene TRBV15; D gene unclear. CDR3 region: CATSRWATGNEQFF. DNA of the CDR3: TGTGCCACCAGCAGATGGGCCACGGGCAATGAGCAGTTCTTC.